This is a list of T cell receptor beta chains from one sample in a study of beta chain features in type 1 diabetes. Profiled with immunoSEQ multiplex PCR; TCRdb holds only in-frame clones, not every one. Counted here are under 250,000 clones, approximately 14% occurring once; the ten biggest clones make up about 0.03%. The sequencing input was naive CD4+ T cells from blood. The source of these receptors is a woman aged 40 to 55 in good health. Both conserved end residues are part of each CDR3. The order of the fields is J gene, V gene, CDR3 protein.

>TRBJ1-1|TRBV10-1
CASRTTQGATSLTEAFF
>TRBJ2-7|TRBV7-9
CASSPRDEQYF
>TRBJ1-2|TRBV6-5
CASSYDRVDGYTF
>TRBJ2-2|TRBV5-4
CASSSTGEGTGELFF
>TRBJ1-5|TRBV9
CASSTGTAYGQPQHF
>TRBJ2-1|TRBV5-1
CASSSLGFGRSSYNEQFF
>TRBJ1-2|TRBV7-2
CASSLDGRTGGKGYTF
>TRBJ1-2|TRBV12-5
CASGDMGGYTF
>TRBJ2-7|TRBV27
CASSLRTGPSYEQYF
>TRBJ2-5|TRBV19
CASSMRETQYF
>TRBJ1-6|TRBV29-1
CSAKTGNNSPLHF
>TRBJ2-1|TRBV18
CASSPLLADYNEQFF
>TRBJ2-3|TRBV18
CASSPLLQGTDTQYF
>TRBJ1-2|TRBV18
CASSPPDSPYGYTF
>TRBJ2-3|TRBV4-3
CASSQGQSTDTQYF
>TRBJ2-7|TRBV7-9
CASSSSGVWQYF
>TRBJ2-7|TRBV18
CASSRNRESSYEQYF
>TRBJ1-1|TRBV14
CASSQLDSPLMNTEAFF
>TRBJ1-1|TRBV19
CASSRTGVPNTEAFF
>TRBJ2-5|TRBV7-2
CASSLAGGQETQYF
>TRBJ1-6|TRBV2
CASSDVWPNTPLHF
>TRBJ1-1|TRBV2
CAERGQGTEAFF
>TRBJ1-5|TRBV9
CASSVGGGGNQPQHF
>TRBJ1-5|TRBV4-3
CASSPEGQVGQPQHF
>TRBJ2-4|TRBV1
CTSPALTVVAKNIQYF
>TRBJ2-1|TRBV6-6
CATKGRGPYNEQFF
>TRBJ2-3|TRBV10-1
CASSESGTQYF
>TRBJ1-1|TRBV6-1
CASTITGFVPTEAFF
>TRBJ2-7|TRBV27
CASSLSITSGQYYEQYF
>TRBJ2-5|TRBV15
CATSRDYTQYF
>TRBJ2-3|TRBV19
CASSITSGVGAVDTQYF
>TRBJ1-4|TRBV2
CASIRGSTNEKLFF
>TRBJ2-3|TRBV5-4
CASSSPSGGPADTQYF
>TRBJ1-5|TRBV19
CATNRGYTNQPQHF
>TRBJ2-7|TRBV4-3
CASSQDLLPGGEQYF
>TRBJ1-6|TRBV4-3
CASSQDPGQGDSPLHF
>TRBJ1-4|TRBV27
CASSLAFPLLQNEKLFF
>TRBJ2-7|TRBV18
CAGGTGSHEQYF
>TRBJ2-3|TRBV7-2
CASSLWRGLGDPQYF
>TRBJ1-1|TRBV9
CASSVAGQGMNTEAFF
>TRBJ2-3|TRBV7-2
CASSYAGGGTDTQYF
>TRBJ1-2|TRBV5-4
CASSPQGQLYGYTF
>TRBJ1-5|TRBV29-1
CSVAQGNQPQHF
>TRBJ2-1|TRBV11-2
CASSFVTAYNEQFF
>TRBJ2-5|TRBV29-1
CSGAGTEETQYF
>TRBJ1-2|TRBV6-5
CASSRGPNYGYTF
>TRBJ1-3|TRBV18
CASSPPSLQRSGNTIYF
>TRBJ1-2|TRBV6-4
CASSGEGYGYTF
>TRBJ1-3|TRBV5-1
CASSPDRAGNTIYF
>TRBJ1-1|TRBV2
CASSTDGRKAFF
>TRBJ1-1|TRBV4-1
CASSRTAMNTEAFF
>TRBJ1-2|TRBV12-5
CASGLPLYGYTF
>TRBJ1-6|TRBV4-1
CASRQIRATSYNSPLHF
>TRBJ1-2|TRBV29-1
CSAARDRAEGYGYTF
>TRBJ2-1|TRBV19
CASSPGLAGGSTYNEQFF
>TRBJ2-2|TRBV2
CASSADPGFTGELFF
>TRBJ2-7|TRBV7-2
CASSATGGVIEQYF